One TCR beta chain is described in this entry. This clonotype was observed a handful of times. This clone's antigen is unknown. No much larger clone exists at a distance of one base, and base qualities are not known. TCR cDNA was made using 5'RACE template switching, a step that added a universal primer site and unique molecular identifiers. Priming of cDNA synthesis was performed from both the TCR alpha and TCR beta constant segments. Library amplification involved two PCR steps, and the second step added sample barcodes and sequencing adapters. Libraries were sequenced on Illumina HiSeq 2500 (2x100 bp) or NovaSeq (2x150 bp). In the authors' own workflow: MIGEC was used to demultiplex reads and collapse the reads into UMI consensus sequences, and MiXCR was used for V(D)J alignment. Vaccine-responding clonotypes were defined with edgeR using replicate PBMC samples, requiring FDR below 0.01 and a log2 fold change above 5 up to day 15. Each bulk clonotype received a CD4 or CD8 identity based on whether the sequenced CD4 or CD8 repertoire contained that clonotype at higher abundance. Using fastp at Q25 and MiXCR, TCRdb reprocessed the public reads and kept productive beta chains. Under each unique CDR3 protein, matching rows form one entry showing the most common genes and DNA. TCRdb, not the authors, supplied the V and J calls. The sample yields approximately 580,000 distinct CDR3 sequences; roughly 17% were counted once. Roughly 17% of the sample lies in the top ten.

According to the germline V gene, CDR1 reads SGHRS and CDR2 reads YFSETQ. CDR3 length: 16 amino acids, cysteine to phenylalanine. The only DNA kept is the CDR3, 48 bases in frame from the first base. V is trimmed back by 4 bases and J by 0 bases, and the junction contains 7 bases that no gene match accounts for. The sample's treatment or condition label, decoded: live attenuated yellow fever vaccine strain. At each blood-draw timepoint, two biological replicates of bulk PBMCs were collected. A standard Ficoll-Paque protocol was used to isolate PBMCs from peripheral blood. RNA was extracted with TriZol from bulk PBMCs, CD4 and CD8 fractions, and dextramer-positive and dextramer-negative fractions. The data were obtained in a study of T cells after yellow fever vaccination (dated by TCRdb to the late 2010s). Concerning the study at large: Libraries from fractions with low cell numbers were prepared with the SMART-Seq v4 Ultra Low Input RNA kit. To follow T-cell clones before and after both primary and booster YFV17D yellow fever vaccination, bulk TCR alpha and beta repertoires underwent longitudinal sequencing. Two healthy male donors made up the cohort, one aged 18 to 30 years and the other aged 30 to 39 years. Blood was drawn at multiple timepoints before and after primary and secondary immunization, with bulk PBMC replicates and cell subsets isolated.

Overall study results and their limits: Because abundant contaminating clonotypes from the bulk population could be contained in FACS-sorted repertoires, computational filtering was required. A small share of clonotypes was detected in both CD4 and CD8 compartments, with the overlap likely arising from convergent recombination. Most clones expanded after primary vaccination were re-detected after the booster (96% of CD4 and around nine tenths of CD8), suggesting broad memory maintenance. Because only two donors were included in the study, the extent to which the findings can be generalized is limited. The secondary T-cell response was found to be weaker but faster than the primary response, with a peak reached on day 5 rather than on day 15.

The sample here was PBMCs, taken around 5 days after the first yellow fever vaccination. The receptor was isolated from a young man who received the YFV17D yellow fever vaccine. The chain employs TRBV5-1 and TRBJ2-3, with 8 central nucleotides matching TRBD2. The bases read TGCGCCAGCAGCCTCGGGAGGGGCTTGAGCACAGATACGCAGTATTTT. This sequence encodes CASSLGRGLSTDTQYF. Outside the CDR3, residues come from the reference TRBV5-1 and TRBJ2-3 proteins, so the full variable domain is: KAGVTQTPRYLIKTRGQQVTLSCSPISGHRSVSWYQQTPGQGLQFLFEYFSETQRNKGNFPGRFSGRQFSNSRSEMNVSTLELGDSALYLCASSLGRGLSTDTQYFGPGTRLTVL.